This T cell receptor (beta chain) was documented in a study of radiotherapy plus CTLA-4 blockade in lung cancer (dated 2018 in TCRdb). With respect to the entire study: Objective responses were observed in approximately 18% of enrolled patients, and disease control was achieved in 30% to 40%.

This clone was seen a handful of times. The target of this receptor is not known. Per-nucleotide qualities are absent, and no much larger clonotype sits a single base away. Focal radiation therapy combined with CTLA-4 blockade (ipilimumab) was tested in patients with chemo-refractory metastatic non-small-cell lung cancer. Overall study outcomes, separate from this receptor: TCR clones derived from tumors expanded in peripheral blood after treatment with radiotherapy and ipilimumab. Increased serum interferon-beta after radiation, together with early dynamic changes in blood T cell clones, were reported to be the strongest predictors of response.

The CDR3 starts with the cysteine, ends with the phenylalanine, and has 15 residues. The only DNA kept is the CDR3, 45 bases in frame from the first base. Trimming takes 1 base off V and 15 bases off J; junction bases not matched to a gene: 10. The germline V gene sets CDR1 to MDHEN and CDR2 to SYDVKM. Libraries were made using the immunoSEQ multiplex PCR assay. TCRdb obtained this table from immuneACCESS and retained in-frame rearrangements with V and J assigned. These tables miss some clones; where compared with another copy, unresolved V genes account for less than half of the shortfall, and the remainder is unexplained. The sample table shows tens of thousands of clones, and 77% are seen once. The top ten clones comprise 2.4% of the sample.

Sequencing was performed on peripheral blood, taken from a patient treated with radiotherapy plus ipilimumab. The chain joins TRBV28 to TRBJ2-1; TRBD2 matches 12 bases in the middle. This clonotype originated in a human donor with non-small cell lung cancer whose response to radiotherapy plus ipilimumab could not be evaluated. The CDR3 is CASSLSLAGGPMGFF. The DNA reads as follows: TGTGCCAGCAGTTTATCCCTAGCGGGAGGGCCTATGGGGTTCTTC.